This is a list of T cell receptor beta chains from one sample in a study of blood T cell repertoires in COVID-19. The method was immunoSEQ multiplex PCR; TCRdb's version includes in-frame clones alone and lacks a portion of them. Of some 150,000 clones listed, around 85% are singletons. The sample comprised peripheral blood. Every receptor here comes from a man aged 55 to 70 who had recovered from COVID-19. The CDR3 runs from the conserved cysteine through the conserved F or W.

j_call,v_call,cdr3_aa
TRBJ2-3,TRBV5-1,CASRSGTTTDTQYF
TRBJ1-2,TRBV7-9,CASSSNQGYYGYTF
TRBJ2-2,TRBV5-5,CASSLSARGRGELFF
TRBJ2-1,TRBV27,CASSTPTSGGAYNEQFF
TRBJ1-5,TRBV4-2,CASSQDLGGRGLYQPQHF
TRBJ2-2,TRBV9,CASSPVLWGGDTGELFF
TRBJ1-6,TRBV7-9,CASSLPPFSSPLHF
TRBJ2-1,TRBV5-1,CASSSGLAGAPYNEQFF
TRBJ1-2,TRBV9,CASSVDMDSTNYGYTF
TRBJ2-1,TRBV5-1,CASSLRESSYNEQFF
TRBJ1-1,TRBV6-5,CASSTDGTGDAFF
TRBJ2-1,TRBV5-4,CASSWRLAGDVGDEQFF
TRBJ2-7,TRBV27,CASSLPGLRTYEQYF
TRBJ2-2,TRBV24-1,CATSDSGGTGELFF
TRBJ1-3,TRBV3-1/TRBV3-2,CASSQVVGRSSGNTIYF
TRBJ1-6,TRBV12-5,CASGLHVGQSIRSYNSPLHF
TRBJ1-2,TRBV19,CASSKGQGTQSYGYTF
TRBJ1-1,TRBV11-3,CASKKDSGTEAFF
TRBJ2-1,TRBV11-2,CASSYTRAGGEQFF
TRBJ1-6,TRBV6-5,CASSYDRGGDSPLHF
TRBJ1-6,TRBV27,CASRGQGFDNSPLHF
TRBJ1-2,TRBV6-5,CASSSAGTGVWGYTF
TRBJ1-1,TRBV4-2,CASSQDWGRSRAEAFF
TRBJ2-5,TRBV5-4,CASSLTGTGTQYF
TRBJ2-3,TRBV11-2,CASSLSGSGEGDTQYF
TRBJ2-7,TRBV7-8,CASSPPTSGAYEQYF